This T cell receptor (beta chain) was retrieved from a study of OX40 agonist ivuxolimab in advanced cancers. Produced via immunoSEQ multiplex PCR; TCRdb's table is partial and in-frame only. Of 55,000 to 75,000 clones listed, about 90% are singletons. The CDR3 is made up of 14 amino acids. V dropped 1 base and J dropped 5 bases, with 8 bases sitting between them. Germline V CDR1 and CDR2: SEHNR, FQNEAQ (reference sequence). Sequenced here: CD4+ or CD8+ T cells sorted from blood, sampled in a trial of the OX40 agonist ivuxolimab. The sequence was collected from an adult with an advanced solid tumor such as melanoma, head and neck, liver or kidney cancer. The chain employs TRBV7-9 and TRBJ1-4; D not resolved. CDR3 loop: CASSLGFSNEKLFF. CDR3 in DNA: TGTGCCAGCAGCTTAGGGTTCAGCAATGAAAAACTGTTTTTT.